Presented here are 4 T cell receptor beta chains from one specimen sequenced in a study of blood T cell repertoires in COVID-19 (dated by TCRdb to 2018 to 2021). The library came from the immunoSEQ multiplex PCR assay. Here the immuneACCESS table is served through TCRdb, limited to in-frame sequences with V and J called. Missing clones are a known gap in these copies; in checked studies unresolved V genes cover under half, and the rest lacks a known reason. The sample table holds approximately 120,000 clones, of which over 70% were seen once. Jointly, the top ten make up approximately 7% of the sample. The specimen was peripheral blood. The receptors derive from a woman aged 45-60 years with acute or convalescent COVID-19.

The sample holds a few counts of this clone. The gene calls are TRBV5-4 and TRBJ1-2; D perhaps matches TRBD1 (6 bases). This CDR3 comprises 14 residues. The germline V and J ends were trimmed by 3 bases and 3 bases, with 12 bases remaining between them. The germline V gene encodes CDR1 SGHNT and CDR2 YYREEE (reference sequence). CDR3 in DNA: TGTGCCAGCAGCTGGGGCAGGGGAGACTATGGCTACACCTTC. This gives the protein CASSWGRGDYGYTF.

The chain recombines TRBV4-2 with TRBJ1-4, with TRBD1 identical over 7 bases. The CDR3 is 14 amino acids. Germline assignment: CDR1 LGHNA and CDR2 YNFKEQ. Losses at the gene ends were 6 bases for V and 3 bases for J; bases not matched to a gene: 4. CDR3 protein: CASSSGQANEKLFF. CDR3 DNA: TGTGCCAGCAGTTCTGGACAGGCTAATGAAAAACTGTTTTTT.

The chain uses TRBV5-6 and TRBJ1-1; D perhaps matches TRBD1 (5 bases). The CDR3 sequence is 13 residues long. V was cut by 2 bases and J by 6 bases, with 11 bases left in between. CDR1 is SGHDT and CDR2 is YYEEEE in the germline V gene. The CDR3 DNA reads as TGTGCCAGCAGCTTCTCGAGCAGGGCTGAAGCTTTCTTT. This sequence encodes CASSFSSRAEAFF.

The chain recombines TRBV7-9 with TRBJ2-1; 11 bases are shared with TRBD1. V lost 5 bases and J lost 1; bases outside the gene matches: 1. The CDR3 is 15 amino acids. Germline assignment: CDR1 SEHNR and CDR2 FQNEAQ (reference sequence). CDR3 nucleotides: TGTGCCAGCAGCCGGGACAGGGGGTCCTACAATGAGCAGTTCTTC. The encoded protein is CASSRDRGSYNEQFF.